This TCR beta chain was recovered during a study of cytomegalovirus exposure and HLA in healthy donors. The assay was immunoSEQ multiplex PCR, and TCRdb's table has in-frame clones only and misses some. Here the sample spans 200,000 to 300,000 clones, about 88% being singletons. As concerns this clone: As yet, its antigen is unknown.

The donors were in the approximately 120-subject validation cohort; that cohort was separate from the roughly 730-subject first cohort. Overall study findings and caveats: Most sequenced TCRs were rare (though some public TCRs occurred in many donors).

Germline V gives CDR1 MNHEY, CDR2 SMNVEV (reference sequence). V shed 5 bases and J shed 16 bases, with 18 bases lying between them. The length of the CDR3 is 12 residues. V is TRBV27 and J is TRBJ2-1; tentatively, D is TRBD2 (6 bases). The receptor comes from a man between 18 and 35 years old in good health and CMV-seropositive. Sequencing was done on a sample of PBMCs. Here the CDR3 DNA reads TGTGCCAGCAGTCTACCGGGAGCCCAAAAATTCTTC. Amino acid sequence: CASSLPGAQKFF.